This TCR beta chain derives from a study of blood T cell repertoires in COVID-19. As for the study in general: Nucleic acid was either cDNA or gDNA, and it came from T cells, B-cell-depleted T cells, or PBMCs.

Clones were sequenced by immunoSEQ multiplex PCR, and TCRdb holds only the in-frame ones, with some missing. The table has 300,000 to 400,000 clones, around 90% seen once; the top ten hold under 4%. This CDR3 spans 16 amino acids. Germline V gene sequence: CDR1 KGHSH, CDR2 LQKENI. The V and J ends lost 3 bases and 8 bases, in that order; junction bases with no gene match: 12. The clonotype comes from a woman in her thirties with COVID-19, enrolled during active disease. The sample consisted of peripheral blood. This chain uses TRBV18 with TRBJ1-4; 7 positions match TRBD1. This CDR3 reads CASSPPFDRVKEKLFF. Here the CDR3 DNA reads TGTGCCAGCTCACCGCCTTTTGACAGGGTAAAAGAAAAACTGTTTTTT.